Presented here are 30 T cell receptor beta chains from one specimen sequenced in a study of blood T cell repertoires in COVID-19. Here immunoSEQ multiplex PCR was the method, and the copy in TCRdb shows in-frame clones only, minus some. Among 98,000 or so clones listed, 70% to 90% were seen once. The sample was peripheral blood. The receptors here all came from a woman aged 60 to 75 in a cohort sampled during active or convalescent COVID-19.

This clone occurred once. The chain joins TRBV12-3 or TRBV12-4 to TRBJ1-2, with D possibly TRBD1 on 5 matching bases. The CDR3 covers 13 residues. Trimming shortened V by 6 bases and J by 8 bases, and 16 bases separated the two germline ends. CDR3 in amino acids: CASRAPGNMGYTF. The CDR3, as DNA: TGTGCCAGCAGAGCGCCAGGGAATATGGGCTACACCTTC.

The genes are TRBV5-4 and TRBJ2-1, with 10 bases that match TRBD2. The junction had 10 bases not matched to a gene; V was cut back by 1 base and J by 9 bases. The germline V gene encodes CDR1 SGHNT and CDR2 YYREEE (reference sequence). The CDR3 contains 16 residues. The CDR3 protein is CASSLKVLAGDGEQFF. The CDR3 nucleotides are TGTGCCAGCAGCTTGAAGGTCCTAGCGGGAGATGGTGAGCAGTTCTTC.

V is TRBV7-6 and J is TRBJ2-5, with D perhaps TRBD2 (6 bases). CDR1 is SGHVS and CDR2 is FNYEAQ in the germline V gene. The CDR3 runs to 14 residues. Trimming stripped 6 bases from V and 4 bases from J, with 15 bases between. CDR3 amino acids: CASRPGTVGETQYF. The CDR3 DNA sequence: TGTGCCAGCAGACCAGGGACTGTTGGAGAGACCCAGTACTTC.

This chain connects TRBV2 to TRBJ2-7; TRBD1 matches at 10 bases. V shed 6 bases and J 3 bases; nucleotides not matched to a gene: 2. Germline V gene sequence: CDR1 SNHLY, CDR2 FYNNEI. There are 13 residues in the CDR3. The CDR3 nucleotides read TGTGCCAGCAGGGGGGACAGGGGCTACGAGCAGTACTTC. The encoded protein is CASRGDRGYEQYF.

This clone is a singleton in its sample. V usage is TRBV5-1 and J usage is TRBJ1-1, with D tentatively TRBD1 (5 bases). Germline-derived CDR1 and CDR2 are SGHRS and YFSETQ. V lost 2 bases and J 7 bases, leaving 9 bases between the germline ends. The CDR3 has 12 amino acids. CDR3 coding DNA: TGCGCCAGCAGCTTACAGGAAAATGAAGCTTTCTTT. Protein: CASSLQENEAFF.

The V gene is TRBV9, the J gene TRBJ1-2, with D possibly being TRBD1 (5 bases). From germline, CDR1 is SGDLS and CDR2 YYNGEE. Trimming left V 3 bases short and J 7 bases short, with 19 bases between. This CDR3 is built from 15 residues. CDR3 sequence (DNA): TGTGCCAGCAGCGCACCCCTCTGGGGCGGTGGTGGCTACACCTTC. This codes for CASSAPLWGGGGYTF. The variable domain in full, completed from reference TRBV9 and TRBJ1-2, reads DSGVTQTPKHLITATGQRVTLRCSPRSGDLSVYWYQQSLDQGLQFLIQYYNGEERAKGNILERFSAQQFPDLHSELNLSSLELGDSALYFCASSAPLWGGGGYTFGSGTRLTVV.

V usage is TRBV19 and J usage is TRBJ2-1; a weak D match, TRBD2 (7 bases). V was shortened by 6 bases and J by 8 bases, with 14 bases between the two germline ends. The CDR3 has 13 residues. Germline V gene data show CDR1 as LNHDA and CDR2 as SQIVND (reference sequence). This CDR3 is CASSHRRGHEQFF. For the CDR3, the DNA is TGTGCCAGTAGCCATAGGCGGGGGCATGAGCAGTTCTTC.

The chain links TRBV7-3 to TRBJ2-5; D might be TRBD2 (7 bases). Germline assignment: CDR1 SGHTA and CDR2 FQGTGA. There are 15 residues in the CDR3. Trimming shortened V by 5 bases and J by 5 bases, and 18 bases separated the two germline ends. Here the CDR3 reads CASSPGLAGAETQYF. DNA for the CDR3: TGTGCCAGCAGCCCCGGGCTGGCGGGGGCCGAGACCCAGTACTTC.

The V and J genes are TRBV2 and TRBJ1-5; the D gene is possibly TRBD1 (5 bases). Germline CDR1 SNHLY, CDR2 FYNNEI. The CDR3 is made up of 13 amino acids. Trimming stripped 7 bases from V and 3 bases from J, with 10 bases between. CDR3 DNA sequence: TGTGCCAGCAAGGACACGAACAATCAGCCCCAGCATTTT. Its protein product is CASKDTNNQPQHF.

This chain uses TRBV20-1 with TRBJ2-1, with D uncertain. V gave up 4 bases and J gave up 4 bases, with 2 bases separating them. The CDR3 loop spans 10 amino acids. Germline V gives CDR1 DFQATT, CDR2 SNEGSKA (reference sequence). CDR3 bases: TGCAGTGCTACATACAATGAGCAGTTCTTC. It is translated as CSATYNEQFF.

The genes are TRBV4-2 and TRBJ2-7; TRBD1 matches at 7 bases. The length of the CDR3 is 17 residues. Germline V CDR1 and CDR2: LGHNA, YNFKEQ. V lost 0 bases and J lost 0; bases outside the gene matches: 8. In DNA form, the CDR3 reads TGTGCCAGCAGCCAAGATCCGACAGGGTCTCCCTCCTACGAGCAGTACTTC. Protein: CASSQDPTGSPSYEQYF.

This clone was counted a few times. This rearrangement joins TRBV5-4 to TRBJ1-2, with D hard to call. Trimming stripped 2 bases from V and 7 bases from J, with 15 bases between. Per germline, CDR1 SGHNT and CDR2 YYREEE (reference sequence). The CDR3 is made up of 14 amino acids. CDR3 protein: CASSFYRPAPGYTF. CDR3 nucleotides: TGTGCCAGCAGCTTCTACCGCCCTGCCCCTGGCTACACCTTC.

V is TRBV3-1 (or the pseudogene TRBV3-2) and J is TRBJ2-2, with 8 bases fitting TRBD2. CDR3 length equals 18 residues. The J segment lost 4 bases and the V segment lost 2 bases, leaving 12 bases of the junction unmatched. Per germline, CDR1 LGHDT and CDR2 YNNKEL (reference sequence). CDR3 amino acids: CASSQRDWGLVVTGELFF. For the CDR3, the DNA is TGTGCCAGCAGCCAAAGAGACTGGGGACTAGTCGTCACCGGGGAGCTGTTTTTT.

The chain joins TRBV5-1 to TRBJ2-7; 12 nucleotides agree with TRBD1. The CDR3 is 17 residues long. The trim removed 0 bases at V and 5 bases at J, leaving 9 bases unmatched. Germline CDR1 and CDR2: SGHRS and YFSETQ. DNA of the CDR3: TGCGCCAGCAGCTTGGTCCCCGGGGGACAGGGGGCCAACGAGCAGTACTTC. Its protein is CASSLVPGGQGANEQYF.

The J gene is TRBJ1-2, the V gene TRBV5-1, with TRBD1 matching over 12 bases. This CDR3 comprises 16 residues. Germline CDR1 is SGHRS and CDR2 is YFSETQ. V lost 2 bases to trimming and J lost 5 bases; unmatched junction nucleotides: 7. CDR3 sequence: CASSFGTGQGAYGYTF. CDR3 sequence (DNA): TGCGCCAGCAGCTTCGGCACGGGACAGGGGGCATATGGCTACACCTTC. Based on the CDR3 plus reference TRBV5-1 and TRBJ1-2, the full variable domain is KAGVTQTPRYLIKTRGQQVTLSCSPISGHRSVSWYQQTPGQGLQFLFEYFSETQRNKGNFPGRFSGRQFSNSRSEMNVSTLELGDSALYLCASSFGTGQGAYGYTFGSGTRLTVV.

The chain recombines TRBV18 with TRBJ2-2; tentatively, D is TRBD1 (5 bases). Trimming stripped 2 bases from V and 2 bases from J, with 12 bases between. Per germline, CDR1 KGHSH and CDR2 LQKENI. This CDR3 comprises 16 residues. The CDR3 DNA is TGTGCCAGCTCACCAACAGGCTACCCCAACACCGGGGAGCTGTTTTTT. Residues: CASSPTGYPNTGELFF.

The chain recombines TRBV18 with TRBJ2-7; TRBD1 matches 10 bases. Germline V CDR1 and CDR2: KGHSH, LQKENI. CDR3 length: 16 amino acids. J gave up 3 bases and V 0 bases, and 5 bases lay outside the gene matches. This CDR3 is CASSPPKGQGSYEQYF. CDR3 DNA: TGTGCCAGCTCACCACCGAAGGGACAGGGGAGCTACGAGCAGTACTTC.

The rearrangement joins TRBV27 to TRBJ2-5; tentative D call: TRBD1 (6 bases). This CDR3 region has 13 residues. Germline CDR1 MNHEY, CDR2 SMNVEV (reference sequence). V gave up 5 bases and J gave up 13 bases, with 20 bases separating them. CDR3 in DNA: TGTGCCAGCAGTCCCCTTGGGGGCTATGGTCGGTACTTC. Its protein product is CASSPLGGYGRYF.

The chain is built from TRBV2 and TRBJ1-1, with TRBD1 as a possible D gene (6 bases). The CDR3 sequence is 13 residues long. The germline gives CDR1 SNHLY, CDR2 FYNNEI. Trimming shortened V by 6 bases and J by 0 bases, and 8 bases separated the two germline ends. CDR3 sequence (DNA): TGTGCCAGCAGAGGACAGATGAACACTGAAGCTTTCTTT. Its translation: CASRGQMNTEAFF.

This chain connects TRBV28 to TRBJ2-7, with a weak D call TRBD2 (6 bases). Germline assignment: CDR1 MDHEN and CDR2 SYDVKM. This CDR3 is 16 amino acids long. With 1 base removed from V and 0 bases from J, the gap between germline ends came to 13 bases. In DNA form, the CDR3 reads TGTGCCAGCAGTTTATTCAGCGGGCCGATCTCCTACGAGCAGTACTTC. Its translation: CASSLFSGPISYEQYF.

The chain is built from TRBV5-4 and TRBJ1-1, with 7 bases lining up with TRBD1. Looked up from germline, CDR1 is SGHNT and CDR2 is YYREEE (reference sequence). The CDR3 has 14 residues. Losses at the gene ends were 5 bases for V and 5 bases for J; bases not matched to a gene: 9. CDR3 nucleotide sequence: TGTGCCAGCAGAGGGGGCCTCGTCGAGACTGAAGCTTTCTTT. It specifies CASRGGLVETEAFF.

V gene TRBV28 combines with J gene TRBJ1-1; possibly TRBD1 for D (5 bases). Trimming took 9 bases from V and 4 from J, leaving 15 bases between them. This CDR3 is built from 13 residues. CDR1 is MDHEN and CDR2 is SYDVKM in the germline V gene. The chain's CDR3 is CASRQGSSTEAFF. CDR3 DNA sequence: TGTGCCAGTCGGCAGGGCTCCAGCACTGAAGCTTTCTTT.

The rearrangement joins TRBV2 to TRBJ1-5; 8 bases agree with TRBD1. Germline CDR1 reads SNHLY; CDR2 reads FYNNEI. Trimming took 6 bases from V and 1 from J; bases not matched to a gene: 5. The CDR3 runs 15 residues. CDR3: CASSNRGVSNQPQHF. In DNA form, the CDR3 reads TGTGCCAGCAGCAACAGGGGGGTGAGCAATCAGCCCCAGCATTTT.

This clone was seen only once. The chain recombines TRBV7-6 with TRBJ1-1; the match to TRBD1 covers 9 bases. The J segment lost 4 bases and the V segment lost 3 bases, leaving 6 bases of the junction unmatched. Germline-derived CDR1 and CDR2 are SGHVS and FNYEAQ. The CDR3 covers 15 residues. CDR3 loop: CASSLGTGKGTEAFF. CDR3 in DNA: TGTGCCAGCAGCTTGGGGACAGGGAAAGGCACTGAAGCTTTCTTT.

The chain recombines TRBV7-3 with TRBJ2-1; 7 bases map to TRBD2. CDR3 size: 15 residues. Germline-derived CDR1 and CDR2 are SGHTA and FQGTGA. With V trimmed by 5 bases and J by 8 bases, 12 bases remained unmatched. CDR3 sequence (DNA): TGTGCCAGCAGCGCGGAGGCGGGAGTTGTGTATGAGCAGTTCTTC. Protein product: CASSAEAGVVYEQFF. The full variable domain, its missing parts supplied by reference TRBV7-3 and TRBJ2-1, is GAGVSQTPSNKVTEKGKYVELRCDPISGHTALYWYRQSLGQGPEFLIYFQGTGAADDSGLPNDRFFAVRPEGSVSTLKIQRTERGDSAVYLCASSAEAGVVYEQFFGPGTRLTVL.

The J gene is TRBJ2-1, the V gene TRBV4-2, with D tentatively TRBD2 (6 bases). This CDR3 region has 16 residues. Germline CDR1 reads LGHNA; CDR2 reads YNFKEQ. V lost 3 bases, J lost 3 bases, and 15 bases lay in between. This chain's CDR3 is CASSQKVSGLYNEQFF. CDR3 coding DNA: TGTGCCAGCAGCCAGAAGGTTAGCGGACTCTACAATGAGCAGTTCTTC.

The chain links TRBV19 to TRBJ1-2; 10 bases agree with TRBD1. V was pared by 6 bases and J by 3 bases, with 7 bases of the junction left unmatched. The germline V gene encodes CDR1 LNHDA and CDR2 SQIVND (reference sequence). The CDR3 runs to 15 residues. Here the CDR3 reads CASSTWGQGYYGYTF. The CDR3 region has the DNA TGTGCCAGTAGCACTTGGGGACAGGGGTACTATGGCTACACCTTC.

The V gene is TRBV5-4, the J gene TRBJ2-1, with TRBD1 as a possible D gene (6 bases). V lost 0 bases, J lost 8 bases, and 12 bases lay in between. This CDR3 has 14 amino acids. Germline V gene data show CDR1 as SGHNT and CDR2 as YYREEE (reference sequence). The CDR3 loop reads CASSLARGKDEQFF. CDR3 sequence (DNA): TGTGCCAGCAGCTTGGCCAGGGGTAAGGATGAGCAGTTCTTC.

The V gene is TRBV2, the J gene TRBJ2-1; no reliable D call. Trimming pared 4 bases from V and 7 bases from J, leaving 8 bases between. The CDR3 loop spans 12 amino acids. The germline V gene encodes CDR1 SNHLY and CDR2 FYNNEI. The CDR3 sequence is CASSVRNNEQFF. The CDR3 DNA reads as TGTGCCAGCAGTGTTAGAAATAATGAGCAGTTCTTC.

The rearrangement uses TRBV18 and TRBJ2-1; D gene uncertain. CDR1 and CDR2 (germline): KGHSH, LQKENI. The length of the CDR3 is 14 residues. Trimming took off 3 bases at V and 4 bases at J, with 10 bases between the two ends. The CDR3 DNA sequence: TGTGCCAGCTCACCTTCACGGGTATACAATGAGCAGTTCTTC. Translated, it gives CASSPSRVYNEQFF.